Following are 6 T cell receptor beta chains from one sample sequenced in a study of blood T cells in healthy people across ages. Primed by a sample-barcoded 5' primer and a J-beta primer mix, a second PCR proceeded for about 6 to 11 cycles. TCRdb used MiXCR to reprocess the 5' RACE reads, holding one entry per CDR3 protein. This sample has some 1.5 million distinct CDR3 sequences, with around 40% found just once. The sequenced material came from blood. The receptors stem from a woman in her late teens or twenties in good health.

This chain joins TRBV29-1 and TRBJ1-1; D is uncertain. Looked up from germline, CDR1 is SQVTM and CDR2 is ANQGSEA. The CDR3 is 13 amino acids. The V and J ends lost 7 bases and 2 bases respectively, with 14 bases between them. The CDR3 loop reads CSAFREYNTEAFF. The DNA of the CDR3 is TGCAGCGCATTTCGGGAATACAACACTGAAGCTTTCTTT.

A word on this clonotype: A single base separates this from a much larger clone, so it may be a read error. The chain combines TRBV12-3 or TRBV12-4 with TRBJ1-2, with 7 bases matching TRBD1. After removal of 6 bases from V and 5 bases from J, the junction contained 9 bases not matched to a gene. The CDR3 is made up of 14 amino acids. The CDR3 coding sequence is TGTGCCAGCAGGGCCCGGGACAGCCTTTATGGCTACACCTTC. It specifies CASRARDSLYGYTF.

J is TRBJ2-5 and V is TRBV7-9; 11 bases are a match to TRBD2. The germline gives CDR1 SEHNR, CDR2 FQNEAQ (reference sequence). This CDR3 spans 14 amino acids. The J segment lost 11 bases and the V segment lost 8 bases, leaving 13 bases of the junction unmatched. The chain's CDR3 is CASATSGGYNEQYF. The CDR3 DNA reads as TGTGCCAGCGCAACTAGCGGGGGTTACAATGAGCAGTACTTC.

The table lists this clonotype with a few counts. A junction boundary mismatches the germline segment, possibly from a read error. This chain connects TRBV6-5 to TRBJ1-1; the D gene is possibly TRBD1 (5 bases). Germline lookup yields CDR1 MNHEY and CDR2 SVGAGI. There are 15 residues in the CDR3. The CDR3 sequence is CASRPYLGGVTEAFF. The CDR3 DNA follows: TGCGCCAGCAGACCATATCTTGGGGGGGTCACTGAAGCTTTCTTT.

In this sample, this clonotype turned up a few times. V is TRBV6-1 and J is TRBJ2-7; TRBD2 aligns across 7 bases. The J call may be mistaken, given a closer DNA end match to TRBJ2-5. The CDR3 runs to 14 residues. Germline-derived CDR1 and CDR2 are MNHNS and SASEGT. The CDR3 DNA reads as TGTGCCAGCAGTGCGGGGGGATTTGGGGAGACCCAGTACTTC. Its translation: CASSAGGFGETQYF.

J is TRBJ2-1 and V is TRBV6-5; D remains unclear. The CDR3 is made up of 14 amino acids. Between the trimmed V and J ends, which lost 2 bases and 6 bases, there was a span of 11 bases. Germline assignment: CDR1 MNHEY and CDR2 SVGAGI. This CDR3 reads CASSYAGPSNEQFF. CDR3 bases: TGTGCCAGCAGTTACGCCGGACCGAGCAATGAGCAGTTCTTC.